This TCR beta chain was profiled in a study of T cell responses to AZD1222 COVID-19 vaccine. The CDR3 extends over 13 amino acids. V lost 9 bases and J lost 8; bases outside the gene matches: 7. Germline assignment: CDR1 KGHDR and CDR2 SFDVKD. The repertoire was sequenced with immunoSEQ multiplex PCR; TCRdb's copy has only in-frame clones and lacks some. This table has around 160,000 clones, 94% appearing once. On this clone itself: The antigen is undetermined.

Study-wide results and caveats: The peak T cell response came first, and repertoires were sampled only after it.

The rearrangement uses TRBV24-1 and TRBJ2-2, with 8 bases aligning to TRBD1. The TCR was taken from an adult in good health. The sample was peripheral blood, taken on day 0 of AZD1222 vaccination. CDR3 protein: CATGAGGKGELFF. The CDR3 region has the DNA TGTGCCACCGGGGCAGGGGGCAAGGGGGAGCTGTTTTTT.